The 4 T cell receptor beta chains reported below all come from one sample, sequenced in a study of shared clonotypes between healthy human individuals. Sequenced by immunoSEQ multiplex PCR; TCRdb stores in-frame clones only, minus some. The table lists 2 million to 2.5 million clones, 80% to 95% of them singletons. Sequenced sample: naive CD4+ T cells from PBMCs. The subset was: CD45RA+ positively selected. The source of these receptors is a man younger than 35 in good health. Some clones in this sample may be carry-over from other donors' samples.

DNA for the CDR3: TGTGCCATCAGCCCCCAGGTTGGTGAAGAGACCCAGTACTTC. This gives the protein CAISPQVGEETQYF. This chain connects TRBV10-3 to TRBJ2-5; D remains unclear. Per germline, CDR1 ENHRY and CDR2 SYGVKD. The CDR3 totals 14 residues. V was cut by 6 bases and J by 3 bases, with 14 bases left in between.

The chain couples TRBV6-1 to TRBJ1-5, with a tentative D call TRBD1 (6 bases). Trimming removed 8 bases from V and 9 bases from J, with 17 bases in between. The CDR3 is made up of 13 amino acids. Germline V gives CDR1 MNHNS, CDR2 SASEGT. The CDR3 spells CASVGGFGRPQHF. The DNA for the CDR3 is TGTGCCAGCGTAGGGGGGTTCGGTCGGCCCCAGCATTTT.

The rearrangement links TRBV7-3 to TRBJ2-2; 7 bases are a match to TRBD1. Losses at the gene ends were 5 bases for V and 7 bases for J; bases not matched to a gene: 7. The germline gives CDR1 SGHTA, CDR2 FQGTGA. CDR3 length equals 14 residues. This chain's CDR3 is CASSPGQVHGELFF. In nucleotides, the CDR3 is TGTGCCAGCAGCCCCGGACAGGTGCACGGGGAGCTGTTTTTT.

The chain has TRBV18 and TRBJ2-1; D may be TRBD1 (6 bases). V was clipped by 4 bases and J by 3 bases, with 13 bases between them. The germline gives CDR1 KGHSH, CDR2 LQKENI. This CDR3 has 15 residues. CDR3 sequence: CASSQDSQNYNEQFF. CDR3 nucleotide sequence: TGTGCCAGCTCACAGGACAGCCAGAACTACAATGAGCAGTTCTTC.